The 14 T cell receptor beta chains given below trace back to one sample, sequenced in a study of T cell responses to AZD1222 COVID-19 vaccine. Libraries were prepared by immunoSEQ multiplex PCR; TCRdb keeps only in-frame clonotypes and omits some of them. The table includes about 260,000 clones, 85% to 95% detected once. Specimen: peripheral blood, collected on day 0 of AZD1222 vaccination. All receptors come from an adult in good health.

This chain joins TRBV7-2 and TRBJ2-7; D possibly corresponds to TRBD2 (5 bases). Germline V lookup: CDR1 SGHTA, CDR2 FQGNSA. V dropped 3 bases and J dropped 4 bases, with 10 bases sitting between them. This CDR3 contains 13 residues. CDR3 region: CASSLDSTYEQYF. CDR3 in DNA: TGTGCCAGCAGCTTGGACTCCACTTACGAGCAGTACTTC.

This clone appeared many times. The V gene is TRBV30, the J gene TRBJ1-1, with D perhaps TRBD1 (6 bases). Germline CDR1 and CDR2: GTSNPN and SVGIG (reference sequence). V was cut by 3 bases and J by 10 bases, with 12 bases left in between. CDR3 size: 11 residues. The CDR3 DNA sequence: TGTGCCTGGAGCGCCTCAGGGGTAGCTTTCTTT. This gives the protein CAWSASGVAFF.

This clone was seen only a few times. The chain employs TRBV27 and TRBJ2-3; 10 bases match TRBD2. The germline CDR1 and CDR2 sequences are MNHEY and SMNVEV (reference sequence). The CDR3 totals 15 residues. V trimming: 6 bases; J trimming: 6 bases; junction bases outside the gene matches: 9. CDR3 sequence reads: CASSDSSGRSDTQYF. The CDR3 bases are TGTGCCAGCAGCGATTCTAGCGGGAGAAGTGATACGCAGTATTTT.

The chain is built from TRBV28 and TRBJ1-2; D remains ambiguous. Trimming pared 6 bases from V and 8 bases from J, leaving 13 bases between. This CDR3 is built from 12 residues. The V gene's germline CDR1 is MDHEN and CDR2 SYDVKM. Here the CDR3 DNA reads TGTGCCAGCAGGAAGGGTCTTGACGGCTACACCTTC. Encoded protein: CASRKGLDGYTF.

The V and J genes are TRBV19 and TRBJ1-5, with TRBD1 as a possible D gene (5 bases). Between the trimmed V and J ends, which lost 4 bases and 3 bases, there was a span of 10 bases. CDR3 size: 14 residues. Germline V gene lookup returns CDR1 LNHDA and CDR2 SQIVND (reference sequence). CDR3: CASSKGHSNQPQHF. The CDR3, as DNA: TGTGCCAGTAGTAAAGGACATTCCAATCAGCCCCAGCATTTT.

This chain uses TRBV7-2 with TRBJ2-7; D is perhaps TRBD2 (6 bases). The CDR3 consists of 14 residues. V was clipped by 5 bases and J by 2 bases, with 13 bases between them. Germline lookup yields CDR1 SGHTA and CDR2 FQGNSA. The CDR3 nucleotides are TGTGCCAGCAGCCCCGCGGGGACCGCCTACGAGCAGTACTTC. Translated, it gives CASSPAGTAYEQYF.

The chain carries TRBV4-1 and TRBJ2-2; possibly TRBD1 for D (6 bases). This CDR3 has 17 amino acids. V was cut by 7 bases and J by 4 bases, with 22 bases left in between. Per the germline V gene, CDR1 is MGHRA and CDR2 is YSYEKL. The CDR3 protein is CASTPSWDTYSTGELFF. CDR3 DNA: TGCGCCAGCACCCCCTCTTGGGACACTTACTCCACCGGGGAGCTGTTTTTT.

This clone was seen once. Other DNA sequences from this sample encode an identical CDR3 as well. The chain has TRBV6-2 or TRBV6-3 and TRBJ1-5; D ambiguous. CDR1 is MNHEY, CDR2 SVGEGT, per germline. Trimming cost V 6 bases and J 4 bases, with 7 bases left between them. The CDR3 covers 12 residues. The CDR3 DNA reads as TGTGCCAGCAGCCCCCGGAATCAGCCCCAGCATTTT. This translates into CASSPRNQPQHF.

This rearrangement joins TRBV28 to TRBJ1-2; the D is unclear. Germline V lookup: CDR1 MDHEN, CDR2 SYDVKM. Trimming cost V 5 bases and J 5 bases, with 12 bases left between them. The CDR3 length is 13 residues. The CDR3 region has the DNA TGTGCCAGCAGTGAGGCCCCACCATATGGCTACACCTTC. This sequence encodes CASSEAPPYGYTF.

This clone was seen only once. The chain has TRBV2 and TRBJ2-3, with 8 nucleotides matching TRBD2. The trim removed 2 bases at V and 8 bases at J, leaving 3 bases unmatched. Germline-derived CDR1 and CDR2 are SNHLY and FYNNEI. The CDR3 runs 13 residues. CDR3 in DNA: TGTGCCAGCAGTGAACGGGAGGGGACTACGCAGTATTTT. Residues: CASSEREGTTQYF.

CDR3: CASSPGAGAPETQYF. In DNA form, the CDR3 reads TGTGCCAGCAGCCCAGGAGCGGGAGCCCCCGAGACCCAGTACTTC. The chain has TRBV7-3 and TRBJ2-5, with 8 bases that match TRBD2. The CDR3 totals 15 residues. Unmatched junction bases numbered 10, after V lost 5 bases and J lost 5 bases. The V gene's germline CDR1 is SGHTA and CDR2 FQGTGA.

This chain links TRBV4-1 with TRBJ2-3; tentative D call: TRBD1 (6 bases). Per germline, CDR1 MGHRA and CDR2 YSYEKL. CDR3 length: 15 amino acids. The germline V and J ends were trimmed by 0 bases and 3 bases, with 10 bases remaining between them. In DNA, the CDR3 is TGCGCCAGCAGCCAAGATCCGAGGGGGACAGATACGCAGTATTTT. Its translation is CASSQDPRGTDTQYF.

The V call is TRBV28, the J call TRBJ1-5, with TRBD1 matching 10 bases. The CDR3 covers 14 residues. CDR1 is MDHEN and CDR2 is SYDVKM in the germline V gene. J gave up 5 bases and V 8 bases, and 6 bases lay outside the gene matches. The CDR3 coding sequence is TGTGCCAGCGGGCCGGGACAGGGGCATCAGCCCCAGCATTTT. It is translated as CASGPGQGHQPQHF.

The V and J genes are TRBV13 and TRBJ1-3; tentatively, D is TRBD1 (5 bases). Germline V gene data show CDR1 as PRHDT and CDR2 as FYEKMQ (reference sequence). Trimming shortened V by 2 bases and J by 8 bases, and 13 bases separated the two germline ends. The CDR3 runs to 14 residues. CDR3 region: CASSLSGFSDTIYF. The DNA for the CDR3 is TGTGCCAGCAGCTTATCAGGGTTTTCGGACACCATATATTTT.